The 11 T cell receptor beta chains listed next were all sequenced from one sample in a study of shared clonotypes between healthy human individuals. Using immunoSEQ multiplex PCR, the repertoire was profiled, and TCRdb retains in-frame clones only, with some absent. The sample gives roughly 2,300,000 clones, 85% to 95% of which show up once; about 0.41% is in the top ten. Input material: naive CD4+ T cells from PBMCs. Subset denoted: CD45RA+ positively selected. The receptor source for this set is a young man in good health. Some clones in this sample may be carry-over from other donors' samples.

The V and J genes are TRBV7-2 and TRBJ2-1; possible D gene TRBD1, 8 bases. Germline loops: CDR1 SGHTA, CDR2 FQGNSA. V lost 5 bases and J lost 8, with 13 bases in between. CDR3 length: 13 amino acids. CDR3 in DNA: TGTGCCAGCAGCGGACAGGGAGGGGATGAGCAGTTCTTC. This translates into CASSGQGGDEQFF.

This clone was counted a single time. V gene TRBV18 combines with J gene TRBJ1-4; the D gene is possibly TRBD1 (5 bases). Germline-derived CDR1 and CDR2 are KGHSH and LQKENI. The CDR3 sequence is 13 residues long. V was shortened by 4 bases and J by 4 bases, with 7 bases between the two germline ends. CDR3 DNA: TGTGCCAGCTCACTGACAGATAATGAAAAACTGTTTTTT. This translates into CASSLTDNEKLFF.

Only one count was recorded for this clone. The sample carries other DNA sequences with the same CDR3. The chain employs TRBV5-4 and TRBJ1-2; possible D gene TRBD1, 6 bases. CDR1 SGHNT and CDR2 YYREEE come from the germline V gene (reference sequence). This CDR3 is built from 13 residues. Trimming stripped 2 bases from V and 4 bases from J, with 9 bases between. The CDR3 loop is CASSLQGSYGYTF. The CDR3 bases are TGTGCCAGCAGCTTACAGGGCTCCTATGGCTACACCTTC.

The chain employs TRBV5-1 and TRBJ2-2, with 9 positions matching TRBD1. The CDR3 spans 15 residues. V trimming: 3 bases; J trimming: 6 bases; junction bases outside the gene matches: 6. Per the germline V gene, CDR1 is SGHRS and CDR2 is YFSETQ. The CDR3 DNA follows: TGCGCCAGCAGCTCCTACCGGACAGGGGCCGGGGAGCTGTTTTTT. Its protein is CASSSYRTGAGELFF.

The J gene is TRBJ2-1, the V gene TRBV9; 11 bases are a match to TRBD2. The V and J ends lost 0 bases and 9 bases, in that order; junction bases with no gene match: 8. Germline loops: CDR1 SGDLS, CDR2 YYNGEE. CDR3 length: 16 amino acids. The CDR3: CASSVVRASGRTEQFF. CDR3 DNA sequence: TGTGCCAGCAGCGTAGTCCGGGCTAGCGGGAGGACTGAGCAGTTCTTC. Using reference TRBV9 and TRBJ2-1 for the parts outside the CDR3, the full variable domain is DSGVTQTPKHLITATGQRVTLRCSPRSGDLSVYWYQQSLDQGLQFLIQYYNGEERAKGNILERFSAQQFPDLHSELNLSSLELGDSALYFCASSVVRASGRTEQFFGPGTRLTVL.

The genes are TRBV6-4 and TRBJ2-2, with D possibly being TRBD1 (6 bases). Trimming took 5 bases from V and 3 from J, leaving 19 bases between them. The CDR3 runs to 17 residues. Germline CDR1 and CDR2: MRHNA and SNTAGT. Written as DNA, the CDR3 is TGTGCCAGCAGTTACCCCAAGGGACACGAATACACCGGGGAGCTGTTTTTT. Translation: CASSYPKGHEYTGELFF.

This clone was seen more than once but under ten times. V gene TRBV5-1 combines with J gene TRBJ2-1; no firm D call. The CDR3 spans 13 residues. Germline V CDR1 and CDR2: SGHRS, YFSETQ. V was trimmed by 4 bases and J by 2 bases, leaving 7 bases between them. This CDR3 reads CASSDQTYNEQFF. The CDR3 DNA reads as TGCGCCAGCAGCGACCAGACCTACAATGAGCAGTTCTTC.

V gene TRBV7-8 combines with J gene TRBJ1-3, with D unclear. V lost 6 bases, J lost 2 bases, and 11 bases lay in between. The CDR3 loop spans 14 amino acids. CDR1 and CDR2 (germline): SGHVS, FQNEAQ. The CDR3 sequence: CASRTFGAGNTIYF. CDR3 nucleotide sequence: TGTGCCAGCAGGACCTTTGGGGCTGGAAACACCATATATTTT.

The genes are TRBV7-9 and TRBJ2-5; D might be TRBD1 (5 bases). V lost 4 bases and J 4 bases, leaving 16 bases between the germline ends. The CDR3 sequence is 15 residues long. Germline V lookup: CDR1 SEHNR, CDR2 FQNEAQ (reference sequence). CDR3 in amino acids: CASSSPLGQLETQYF. In DNA form, the CDR3 reads TGTGCCAGCAGCTCCCCCCTGGGGCAACTAGAGACCCAGTACTTC. Full variable domain (outside the CDR3, taken from reference TRBV7-9 and TRBJ2-5): DTGVSQNPRHKITKRGQNVTFRCDPISEHNRLYWYRQTLGQGPEFLTYFQNEAQLEKSRLLSDRFSAERPKGSFSTLEIQRTEQGDSAMYLCASSSPLGQLETQYFGPGTRLLVL.

The gene calls are TRBV20-1 and TRBJ2-7; no reliable D call. Germline-derived CDR1 and CDR2 are DFQATT and SNEGSKA (reference sequence). The V end lost 3 bases, the J end lost 5 bases, and 8 bases lay between the germline ends. This CDR3 has 11 residues. For the CDR3, the DNA is TGCAGTGCTAGCCAGACCCACGAGCAGTACTTC. Translating gives CSASQTHEQYF.

The V and J genes are TRBV7-2 and TRBJ2-1; D is undetermined. There are 14 residues in the CDR3. Per germline, CDR1 SGHTA and CDR2 FQGNSA. The V gene lost 6 bases and the J gene lost 1 base, with 10 bases spanning the gap. The CDR3 DNA reads TGTGCCAGCAGGCCCCCCCGGTCCTACAATGAGCAGTTCTTC. Translation: CASRPPRSYNEQFF. The variable domain in full, completed from reference TRBV7-2 and TRBJ2-1, reads GAGVSQSPSNKVTEKGKDVELRCDPISGHTALYWYRQSLGQGLEFLIYFQGNSAPDKSGLPSDRFSAERTGGSVSTLTIQRTQQEDSAVYLCASRPPRSYNEQFFGPGTRLTVL.